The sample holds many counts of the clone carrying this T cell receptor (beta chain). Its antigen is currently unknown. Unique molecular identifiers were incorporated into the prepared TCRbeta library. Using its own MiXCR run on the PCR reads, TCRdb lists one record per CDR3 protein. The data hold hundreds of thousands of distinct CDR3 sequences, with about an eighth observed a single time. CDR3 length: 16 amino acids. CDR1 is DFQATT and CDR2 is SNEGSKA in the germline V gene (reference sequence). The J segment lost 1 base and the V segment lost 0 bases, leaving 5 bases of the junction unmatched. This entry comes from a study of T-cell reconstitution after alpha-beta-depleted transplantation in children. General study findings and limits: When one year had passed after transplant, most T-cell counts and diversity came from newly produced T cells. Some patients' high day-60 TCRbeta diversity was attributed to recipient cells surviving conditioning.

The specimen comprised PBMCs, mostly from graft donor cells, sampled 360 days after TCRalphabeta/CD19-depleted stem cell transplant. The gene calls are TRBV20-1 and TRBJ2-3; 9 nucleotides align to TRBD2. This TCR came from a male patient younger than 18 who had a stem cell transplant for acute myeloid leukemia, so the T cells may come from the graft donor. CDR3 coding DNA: TGCAGTGCTAGAGATCCCCAGCGGGGGGGCACAGATACGCAGTATTTT. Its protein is CSARDPQRGGTDTQYF.